This is a list of T cell receptor beta chains from one sample in a study of blood T cell repertoires in COVID-19. Sequenced by immunoSEQ multiplex PCR; TCRdb stores in-frame clones only, minus some. The sample carries about 260,000 clones, around 89% recorded once. The sample was peripheral blood. Source of these receptors: a man in his fifties or sixties who had recovered from COVID-19. The CDR3 runs from the conserved cysteine through the conserved F or W. The D gene is left open where the match is weak. Clone size is stated in some rows and not others, as once, few, many or a class when expanded.

TRBJ1-3	TRBV30	-	-	TGTGCCTGGAATGACAGACGCTCTGGAAACACCATATATTTT	CAWNDRRSGNTIYF
TRBJ1-2	TRBV5-1	TRBD1	-	TGCGCCAGCAGCTTCGGACAGGCGATTAACTATGGCTACACCTTC	CASSFGQAINYGYTF
TRBJ1-2	TRBV5-1	TRBD1	-	TGCGCCAGCAGCCTCAGTCAGGACAGGGTACGAGGGTATGGCTACACCTTC	CASSLSQDRVRGYGYTF
TRBJ2-1	TRBV12-5	-	-	TGTGCTAGTGCCCTAGGTTGGGTAAACTACAATGAGCAGTTCTTC	CASALGWVNYNEQFF
TRBJ2-3	TRBV30	-	-	TGTGCCTGGAGTAGAGGGCTAGCCACAGATACGCAGTATTTT	CAWSRGLATDTQYF
TRBJ1-6	TRBV27	-	-	TGTGCCAGCAGTTTAACCGGGGTCATTGCCTATAATTCACCCCTCCACTTT	CASSLTGVIAYNSPLHF
TRBJ1-2	TRBV28	-	-	TGTGCCAGCACCTCTCAGGTTTACTATGGCTACACCTTC	CASTSQVYYGYTF
TRBJ2-3	TRBV5-1	-	-	TGCGCCAGCAGCTTGCTGAGCCCTGGCACAGATACGCAGTATTTT	CASSLLSPGTDTQYF
TRBJ1-3	TRBV5-8	TRBD1	-	TGTGCCAGCAGATATGACAGGGGCGCAAACACCATATATTTT	CASRYDRGANTIYF
TRBJ1-2	TRBV9	TRBD1	-	TGTGCCAGCAGCCTACAGGGGTCGATGAACTATGGCTACACCTTC	CASSLQGSMNYGYTF
TRBJ1-1	TRBV5-8	TRBD1	-	TGTGCCAGCACCAGGGGGTCGGGGAACACTGAAGCTTTCTTT	CASTRGSGNTEAFF
TRBJ1-5	TRBV18	-	-	TGTGCCAGCGCGGACAGTCGGAATCAGCCCCAGCATTTT	CASADSRNQPQHF
TRBJ1-1	TRBV19	-	-	TGTGCCAGTACTCGGGACAAGAACACTGAAGCTTTCTTT	CASTRDKNTEAFF
TRBJ1-1	TRBV7-9	-	-	TGTGCCAGCAGCCCTTATCGACAGGAATTGAACACTGAAGCTTTCTTT	CASSPYRQELNTEAFF
TRBJ2-5	TRBV28	TRBD1	-	TGTGCCAGCCTCAGACAGGGGGCCTATGGAGAGACCCAGTACTTC	CASLRQGAYGETQYF
TRBJ1-4	TRBV7-9	TRBD1	once	TGTGCCAGCAGCGTCCCGGGACAGGGAGGTGAAAAACTGTTTTTT	CASSVPGQGGEKLFF
TRBJ2-5	TRBV3-1/TRBV3-2	TRBD2	-	TGTGCCAGCAGCCAAGGGTGGCGGGGGGAACAAGAGACCCAGTACTTC	CASSQGWRGEQETQYF
TRBJ2-3	TRBV4-1	-	-	TGCGCCAGCAGCCGCCCTACAGAGGATACGCAGTATTTT	CASSRPTEDTQYF
TRBJ1-6	TRBV5-1	TRBD1	-	TGCGCCAGCAGCCCCTTCTGGCGACAGGGGGCTAATTCACCCCTCCACTTT	CASSPFWRQGANSPLHF
TRBJ1-4	TRBV18	-	-	TGTGCCAGCTCCCGACCAGAGACAGGAAAACTGTTTTTT	CASSRPETGKLFF
TRBJ2-1	TRBV6-4	TRBD1	once	TGTGCCAGCAGTGAGCTAGGGGGCGATTACGGTGAGCAGTTCTTC	CASSELGGDYGEQFF
TRBJ2-7	TRBV25-1	TRBD2	-	TGTGCCAGCAGTGAACCAGGAGCGGGGGGCTTGGAGCAGTACTTC	CASSEPGAGGLEQYF
TRBJ1-2	TRBV5-5	-	-	TGTGCCAGCACCAAACGAAACCCAGGGGACTATGGCTACACCTTC	CASTKRNPGDYGYTF
TRBJ2-7	TRBV5-1	-	-	TGCGCCAGCAGCCTCCTCGGGACATCCTCCTACGAGCAGTACTTC	CASSLLGTSSYEQYF
TRBJ1-2	TRBV29-1	-	-	TGCAGCGTTGTCTCGGGTGGGGCCCGGCGGGGCTACACCTTC	CSVVSGGARRGYTF
TRBJ1-5	TRBV7-8	TRBD1	once	TGTGCCAGCAGCTCAGTCCCGGGACAGGGCCATAGCAATCAGCCCCAGCATTTT	CASSSVPGQGHSNQPQHF
TRBJ1-1	TRBV5-6	TRBD1	-	TGTGCCAGCAGCTTGGCTGGGGCAGGGGGAGCTTTCTTT	CASSLAGAGGAFF
TRBJ2-1	TRBV5-1	TRBD2	-	TGCGCCAGCAATGAGCGGGGGGGCTACAATGAGCAGTTCTTC	CASNERGGYNEQFF
TRBJ2-2	TRBV10-3	TRBD1	-	TGTGCCATCAAGGCGGGACAGGGTAGGATCGGGGAGCTGTTTTTT	CAIKAGQGRIGELFF
TRBJ1-1	TRBV9	TRBD1	-	TGTGCCAGCAGCGTAGAACAGGGGAGTGAAGCTTTCTTT	CASSVEQGSEAFF
TRBJ2-7	TRBV30	-	-	TGTGCCTGGAGTCAAGGAGGAATCTCCTACGAGCAGTACTTC	CAWSQGGISYEQYF
TRBJ2-5	TRBV24-1	TRBD1	-	TGTGCCACCAGTGGTGGGACAGGCTCCCAAGAGACCCAGTACTTC	CATSGGTGSQETQYF
TRBJ2-4	TRBV7-9	-	-	TGTGCCAGCTCCGATAGTGTCAGGGGATCTTTAGCGAAAAACATTCAGTACTTC	CASSDSVRGSLAKNIQYF
TRBJ2-1	TRBV19	TRBD1	-	TGTGCCAGTAGTATGCAGACAGGGTCGTCATTTAGTGAGCAGTTCTTC	CASSMQTGSSFSEQFF
TRBJ1-5	TRBV6-4	-	-	TGTGCCAGCAGTGACAGTGCCGAGGGATATAGCAATCAGCCCCAGCATTTT	CASSDSAEGYSNQPQHF
TRBJ1-5	TRBV19	TRBD1	-	TGTGCCAGTAGTGGGGACAGGGGAAGCAATCAGCCCCAGCATTTT	CASSGDRGSNQPQHF
TRBJ2-1	TRBV5-1	TRBD2	-	TGCGCCAGCACGGGGGGTAACATCCTGTGGGATGAGCAGTTCTTC	CASTGGNILWDEQFF
TRBJ2-2	TRBV19	TRBD2	-	TGTGCCAGTAGTGATCCGGGACTATACACGAACACCGGGGAGCTGTTTTTT	CASSDPGLYTNTGELFF
TRBJ2-7	TRBV9	-	once	TGTGCCAGCAGCGTAGGAGGAGGGGCCCCCTACGAGCAGTACTTC	CASSVGGGAPYEQYF
TRBJ1-6	TRBV7-9	-	-	TGTGCCAGCAGCGGGGGGTCTGGACCGCTGGATTCACCCCTCCACTTT	CASSGGSGPLDSPLHF
TRBJ2-3	TRBV7-2	TRBD2	once	TGTGCCAGCAGCTTAGTGAAGCGGGGGGCTATCCTTAGCACAGATACGCAGTATTTT	CASSLVKRGAILSTDTQYF
TRBJ2-5	TRBV29-1	TRBD1	-	TGCAGCGTTTGGTCACCGGACAGGGAACAAGAGACCCAGTACTTC	CSVWSPDREQETQYF
TRBJ1-1	TRBV7-3	-	-	TGTGCCAGCAGCTTAGGGCAGGGTAACACTGAAGCTTTCTTT	CASSLGQGNTEAFF
TRBJ1-2	TRBV24-1	-	-	TGTGCCACCAGTGATTCGGGTGGCTACACCTTC	CATSDSGGYTF
TRBJ2-3	TRBV10-3	-	-	TGTGCCATCAGTGGCGTACAGTCCACAGATACGCAGTATTTT	CAISGVQSTDTQYF
TRBJ2-3	TRBV11-3	-	-	TGTGCCAGCAGCTTAGAAGGACGGGGGGCGAACACAGATACGCAGTATTTT	CASSLEGRGANTDTQYF
TRBJ1-1	TRBV6-5	TRBD1	once	TGTGCCAGCAGGGGTACAGGGGCCCCGGGAGCTTTCTTT	CASRGTGAPGAFF
TRBJ1-4	TRBV6-2/TRBV6-3	-	-	TGTGCCAGCAGTTTGCCGAAGGACAGACCTTCAACTAATGAAAAACTGTTTTTT	CASSLPKDRPSTNEKLFF
TRBJ1-4	TRBV11-1	TRBD1	-	TGTGCCAGCAGCGCCTGGACAGGAAAAAGTGAAAAACTGTTTTTT	CASSAWTGKSEKLFF
TRBJ1-1	TRBV7-6	TRBD1	once	TGTGCCAGCAGCTTACAGGGGGCTCCCCTGAACGAAGCTTTCTTT	CASSLQGAPLNEAFF
TRBJ1-2	TRBV5-5	-	once	TGTGCCAGCAGCTTGATGGGGGGATCTGGCTACACCTTC	CASSLMGGSGYTF
TRBJ1-5	TRBV18	-	-	TGTGCCAGCTCACAGACAGACAATCAGCCCCAGCATTTT	CASSQTDNQPQHF
TRBJ1-5	TRBV6-5	TRBD1	-	TGTGCCAGCAGCGAGGACAGGGCCAATCAGCCCCAGCATTTT	CASSEDRANQPQHF
TRBJ1-2	TRBV11-2	-	-	TGTGCCAGCAGCTTAGAGGGAGACCATGGCTACACCTTC	CASSLEGDHGYTF
TRBJ2-1	TRBV21-1	-	once	TGTGCCAGCAGCAAAGAATCAGGACAGGGGATGAATGAGCAGTTCTTC	CASSKESGQGMNEQFF